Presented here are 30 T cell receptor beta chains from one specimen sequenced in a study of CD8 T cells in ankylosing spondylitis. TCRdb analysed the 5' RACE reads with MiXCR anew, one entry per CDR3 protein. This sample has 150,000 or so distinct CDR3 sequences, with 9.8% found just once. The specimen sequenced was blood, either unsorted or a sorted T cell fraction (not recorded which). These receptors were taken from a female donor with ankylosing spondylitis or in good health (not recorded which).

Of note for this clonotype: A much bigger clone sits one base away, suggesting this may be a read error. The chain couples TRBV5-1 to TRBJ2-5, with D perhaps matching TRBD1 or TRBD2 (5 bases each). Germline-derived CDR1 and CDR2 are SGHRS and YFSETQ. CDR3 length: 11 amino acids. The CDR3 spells CASTQQGTRYF. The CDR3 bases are TGCGCCAGCACCCAGCAAGGGACCCGGTACTTC.

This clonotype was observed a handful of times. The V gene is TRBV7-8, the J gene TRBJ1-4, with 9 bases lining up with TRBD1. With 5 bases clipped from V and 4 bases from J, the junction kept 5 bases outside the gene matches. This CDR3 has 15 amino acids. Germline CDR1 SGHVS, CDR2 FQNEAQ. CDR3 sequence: CASSGRTGDNEKLFF. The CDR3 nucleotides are TGTGCCAGCAGCGGAAGGACAGGGGATAATGAAAAACTGTTTTTT.

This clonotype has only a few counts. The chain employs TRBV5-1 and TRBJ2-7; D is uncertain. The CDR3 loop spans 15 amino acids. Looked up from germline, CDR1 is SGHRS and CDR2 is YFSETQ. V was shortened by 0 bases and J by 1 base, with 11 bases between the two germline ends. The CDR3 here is CASSLEGLISYEQYF. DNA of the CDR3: TGCGCCAGCAGCTTGGAGGGTCTCATATCCTACGAGCAGTACTTC.

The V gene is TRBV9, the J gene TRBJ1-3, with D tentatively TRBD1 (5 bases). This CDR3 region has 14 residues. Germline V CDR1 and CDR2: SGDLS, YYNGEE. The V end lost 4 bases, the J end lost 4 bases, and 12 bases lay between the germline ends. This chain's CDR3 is CASSSPTAGNTIYF. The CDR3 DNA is TGTGCCAGCAGCTCCCCGACAGCGGGAAACACCATATATTTT.

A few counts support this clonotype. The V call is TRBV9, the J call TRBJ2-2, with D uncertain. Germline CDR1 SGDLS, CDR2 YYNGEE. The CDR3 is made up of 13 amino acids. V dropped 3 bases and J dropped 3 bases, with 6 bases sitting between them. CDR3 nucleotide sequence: TGTGCCAGCAGCGCAGACTACACCGGGGAGCTGTTTTTT. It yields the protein CASSADYTGELFF. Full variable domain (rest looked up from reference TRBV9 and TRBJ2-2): DSGVTQTPKHLITATGQRVTLRCSPRSGDLSVYWYQQSLDQGLQFLIQYYNGEERAKGNILERFSAQQFPDLHSELNLSSLELGDSALYFCASSADYTGELFFGEGSRLTVL.

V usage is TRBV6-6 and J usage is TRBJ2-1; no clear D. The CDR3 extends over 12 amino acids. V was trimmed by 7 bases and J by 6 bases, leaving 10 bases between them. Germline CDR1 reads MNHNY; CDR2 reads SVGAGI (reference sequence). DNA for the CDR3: TGTGCCAGCAATTATATTGTCAATGAGCAGTTCTTC. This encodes CASNYIVNEQFF.

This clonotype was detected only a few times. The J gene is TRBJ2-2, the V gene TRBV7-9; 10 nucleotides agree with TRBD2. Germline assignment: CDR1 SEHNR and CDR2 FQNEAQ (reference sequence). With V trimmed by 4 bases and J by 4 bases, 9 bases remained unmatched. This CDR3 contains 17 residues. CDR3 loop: CASSSRTSGAGTGELFF. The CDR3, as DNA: TGTGCCAGCAGCTCGAGGACTAGCGGAGCGGGCACCGGGGAGCTGTTTTTT.

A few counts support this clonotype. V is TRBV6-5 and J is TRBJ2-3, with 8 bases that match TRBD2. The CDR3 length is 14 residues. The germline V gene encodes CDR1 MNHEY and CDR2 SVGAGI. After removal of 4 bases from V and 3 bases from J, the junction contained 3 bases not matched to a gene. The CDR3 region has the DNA TGTGCCAGCAGTTTGACTAGCGAGACAGATACGCAGTATTTT. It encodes CASSLTSETDTQYF.

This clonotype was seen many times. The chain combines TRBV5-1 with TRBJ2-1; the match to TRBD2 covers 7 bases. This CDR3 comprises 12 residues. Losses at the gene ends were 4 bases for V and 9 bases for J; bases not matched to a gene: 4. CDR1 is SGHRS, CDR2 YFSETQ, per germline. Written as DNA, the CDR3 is TGCGCCAGCAGCCCGGGACTATCTGAGCAGTTCTTC. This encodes CASSPGLSEQFF.

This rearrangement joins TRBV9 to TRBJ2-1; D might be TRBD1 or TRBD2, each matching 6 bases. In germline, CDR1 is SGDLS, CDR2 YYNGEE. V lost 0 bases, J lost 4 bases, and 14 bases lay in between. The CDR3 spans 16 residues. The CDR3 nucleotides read TGTGCCAGCAGCGTAGAGGGGGGCGGGGTGTACAATGAGCAGTTCTTC. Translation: CASSVEGGGVYNEQFF.

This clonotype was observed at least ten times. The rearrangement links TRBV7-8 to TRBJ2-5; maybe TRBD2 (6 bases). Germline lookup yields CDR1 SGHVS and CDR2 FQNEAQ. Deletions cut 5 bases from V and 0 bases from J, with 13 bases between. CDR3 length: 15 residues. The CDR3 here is CASSQTRTNQETQYF. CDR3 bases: TGTGCCAGCAGCCAAACCCGGACTAACCAAGAGACCCAGTACTTC.

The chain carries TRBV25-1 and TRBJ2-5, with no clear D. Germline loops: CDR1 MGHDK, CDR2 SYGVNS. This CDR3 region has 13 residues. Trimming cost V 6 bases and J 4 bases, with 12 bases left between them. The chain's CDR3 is CASSRKGGETQYF. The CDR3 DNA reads TGTGCCAGCAGCCGGAAGGGCGGAGAGACCCAGTACTTC.

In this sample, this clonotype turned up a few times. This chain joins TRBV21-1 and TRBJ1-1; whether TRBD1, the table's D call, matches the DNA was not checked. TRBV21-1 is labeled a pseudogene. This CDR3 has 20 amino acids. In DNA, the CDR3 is TGTGCCAGCAGCAAAGCGCGCTTTAAGACAGGGCCCGGAGGAAACACTGAAGCTTTCTTT. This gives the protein CASSKARFKTGPGGNTEAFF.

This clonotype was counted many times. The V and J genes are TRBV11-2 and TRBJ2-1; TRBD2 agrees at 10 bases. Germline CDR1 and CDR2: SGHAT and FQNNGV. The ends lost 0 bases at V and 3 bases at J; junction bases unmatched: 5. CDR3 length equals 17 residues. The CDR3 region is CASSLDPSGGVYNEQFF. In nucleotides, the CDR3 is TGTGCCAGCAGCTTAGATCCCAGCGGGGGGGTCTACAATGAGCAGTTCTTC.

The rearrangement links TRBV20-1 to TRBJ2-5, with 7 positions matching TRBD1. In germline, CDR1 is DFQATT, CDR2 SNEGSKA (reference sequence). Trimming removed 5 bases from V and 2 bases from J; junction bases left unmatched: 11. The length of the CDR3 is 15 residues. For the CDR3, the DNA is TGCAGTGCTGCTGGACAGGCCGACCTTCAAGAGACCCAGTACTTC. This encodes CSAAGQADLQETQYF.

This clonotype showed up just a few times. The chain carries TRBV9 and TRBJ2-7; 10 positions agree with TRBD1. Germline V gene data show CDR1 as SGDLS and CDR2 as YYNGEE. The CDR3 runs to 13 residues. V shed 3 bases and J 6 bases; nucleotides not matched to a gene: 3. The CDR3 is CASSGQGAGEQYF. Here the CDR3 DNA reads TGTGCCAGCAGCGGACAGGGGGCTGGCGAGCAGTACTTC.

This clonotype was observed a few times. CDR3 nucleotide sequence: TGTGCCAGCAGCCAGGGACTCCGCCAAGAGACCCAGTACTTC. It specifies CASSQGLRQETQYF. This chain uses TRBV12-3 or TRBV12-4 with TRBJ2-5, with D tentatively TRBD2 (6 bases). CDR3 length: 14 residues. V was shortened by 6 bases and J by 1 base, with 12 bases between the two germline ends.

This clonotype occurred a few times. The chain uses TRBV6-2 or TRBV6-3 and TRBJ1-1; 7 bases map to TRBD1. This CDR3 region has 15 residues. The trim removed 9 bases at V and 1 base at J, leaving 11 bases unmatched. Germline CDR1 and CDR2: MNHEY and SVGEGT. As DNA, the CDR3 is TGTGCCAGTACCCTAGGGGGCCGGGGGAACACTGAAGCTTTCTTT. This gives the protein CASTLGGRGNTEAFF.

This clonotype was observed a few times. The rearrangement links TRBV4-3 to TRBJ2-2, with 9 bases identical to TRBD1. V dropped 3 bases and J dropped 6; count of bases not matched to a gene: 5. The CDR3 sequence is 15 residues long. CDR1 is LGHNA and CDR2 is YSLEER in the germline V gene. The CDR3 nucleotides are TGCGCCAGCAGCCAGGCAACAGGGGGCCCCGGGGAGCTGTTTTTT. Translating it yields CASSQATGGPGELFF.

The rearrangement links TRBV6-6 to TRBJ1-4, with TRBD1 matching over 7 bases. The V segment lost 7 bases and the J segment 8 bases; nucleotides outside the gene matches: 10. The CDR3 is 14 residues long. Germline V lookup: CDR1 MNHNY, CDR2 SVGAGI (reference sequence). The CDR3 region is CASTSTGWLEKLFF. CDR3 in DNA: TGTGCCAGCACCTCGACAGGGTGGTTGGAAAAACTGTTTTTT.

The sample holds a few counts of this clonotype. The DNA of the CDR3 is TGTGCCAGCATCCAGGGTTCTCACCAGCCCCAGCATTTT. Translated, it gives CASIQGSHQPQHF. The V call is TRBV6-6, the J call TRBJ1-5; D is perhaps TRBD1 (5 bases). V was trimmed by 7 bases and J by 7 bases, leaving 14 bases between them. This CDR3 is 13 amino acids long. The germline CDR1 and CDR2 sequences are MNHNY and SVGAGI (reference sequence).

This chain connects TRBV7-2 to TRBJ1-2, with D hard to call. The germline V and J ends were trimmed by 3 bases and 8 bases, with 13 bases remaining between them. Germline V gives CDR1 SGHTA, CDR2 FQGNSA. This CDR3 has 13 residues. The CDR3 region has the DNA TGTGCCAGCAGCTTCCTAGGAGGGTGGGGCTACACCTTC. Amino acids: CASSFLGGWGYTF.

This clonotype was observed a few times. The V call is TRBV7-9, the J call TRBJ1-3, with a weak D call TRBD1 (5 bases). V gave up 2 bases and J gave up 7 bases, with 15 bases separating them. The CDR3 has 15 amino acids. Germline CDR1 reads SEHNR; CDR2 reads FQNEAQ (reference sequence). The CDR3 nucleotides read TGTGCCAGCAGCTTAAGGCGGGGGAACTTTAACACCATATATTTT. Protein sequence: CASSLRRGNFNTIYF.

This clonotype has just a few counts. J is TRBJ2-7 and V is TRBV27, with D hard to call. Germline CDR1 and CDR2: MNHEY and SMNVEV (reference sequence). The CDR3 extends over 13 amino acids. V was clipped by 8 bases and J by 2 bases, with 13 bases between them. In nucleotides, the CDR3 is TGTGCCAGCCGAGGTAACACACCCTACGAGCAGTACTTC. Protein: CASRGNTPYEQYF.

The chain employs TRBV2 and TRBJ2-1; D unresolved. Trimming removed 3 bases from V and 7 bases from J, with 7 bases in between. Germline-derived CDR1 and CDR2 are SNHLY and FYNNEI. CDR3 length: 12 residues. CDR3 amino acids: CASSDSVNEQFF. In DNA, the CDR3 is TGTGCCAGCAGTGATAGTGTTAATGAGCAGTTCTTC. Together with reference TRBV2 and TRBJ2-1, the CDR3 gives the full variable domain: EPEVTQTPSHQVTQMGQEVILRCVPISNHLYFYWYRQILGQKVEFLVSFYNNEISEKSEIFDDQFSVERPDGSNFTLKIRSTKLEDSAMYFCASSDSVNEQFFGPGTRLTVL.

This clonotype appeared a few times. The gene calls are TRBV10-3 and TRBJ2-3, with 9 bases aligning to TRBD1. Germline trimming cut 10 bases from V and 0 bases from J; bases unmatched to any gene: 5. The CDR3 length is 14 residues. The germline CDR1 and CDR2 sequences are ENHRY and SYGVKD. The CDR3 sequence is CATIQGASTDTQYF. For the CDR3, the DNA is TGTGCCACGATACAGGGGGCTAGCACAGATACGCAGTATTTT.

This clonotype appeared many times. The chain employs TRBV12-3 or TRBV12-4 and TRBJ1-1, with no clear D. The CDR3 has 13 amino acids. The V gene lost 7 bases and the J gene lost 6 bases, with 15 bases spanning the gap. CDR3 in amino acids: CASNLGGSPEAFF. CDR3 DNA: TGTGCCAGCAACTTGGGCGGAAGCCCTGAAGCTTTCTTT.

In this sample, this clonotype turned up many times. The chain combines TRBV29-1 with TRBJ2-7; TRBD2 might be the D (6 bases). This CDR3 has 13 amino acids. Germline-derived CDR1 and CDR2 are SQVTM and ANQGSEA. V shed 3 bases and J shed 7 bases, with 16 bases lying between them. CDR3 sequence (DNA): TGCAGCGTTGAGGCAGGCACCGGAGGGGAGCAGTACTTC. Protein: CSVEAGTGGEQYF.

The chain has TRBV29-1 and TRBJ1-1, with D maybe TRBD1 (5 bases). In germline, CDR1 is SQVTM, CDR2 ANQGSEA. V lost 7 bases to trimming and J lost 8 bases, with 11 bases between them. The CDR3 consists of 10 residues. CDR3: CSAGQGEAFF. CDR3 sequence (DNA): TGCAGCGCGGGCCAGGGCGAAGCTTTCTTT.

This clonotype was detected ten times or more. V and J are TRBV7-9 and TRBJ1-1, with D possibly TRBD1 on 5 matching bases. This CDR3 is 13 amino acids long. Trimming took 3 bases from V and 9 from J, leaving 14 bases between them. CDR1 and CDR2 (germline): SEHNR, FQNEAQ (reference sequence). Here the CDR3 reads CASSLVRDRQAFF. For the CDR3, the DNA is TGTGCCAGCAGCTTGGTCCGGGACCGCCAAGCTTTCTTT.